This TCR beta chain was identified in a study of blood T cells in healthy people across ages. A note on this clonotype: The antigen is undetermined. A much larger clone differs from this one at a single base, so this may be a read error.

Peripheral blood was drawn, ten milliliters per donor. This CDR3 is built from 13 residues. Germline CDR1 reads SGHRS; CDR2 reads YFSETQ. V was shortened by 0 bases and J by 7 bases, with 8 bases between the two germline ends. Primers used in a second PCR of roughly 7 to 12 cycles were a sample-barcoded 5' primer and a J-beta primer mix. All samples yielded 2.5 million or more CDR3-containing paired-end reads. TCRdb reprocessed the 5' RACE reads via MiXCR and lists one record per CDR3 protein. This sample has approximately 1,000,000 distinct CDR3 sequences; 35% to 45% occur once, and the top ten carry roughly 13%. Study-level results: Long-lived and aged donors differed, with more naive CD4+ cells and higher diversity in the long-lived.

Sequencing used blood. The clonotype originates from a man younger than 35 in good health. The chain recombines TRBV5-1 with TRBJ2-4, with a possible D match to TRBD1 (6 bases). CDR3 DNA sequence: TGCGCCAGCAGCTTGGCTAGGGGGAACATTCAGTACTTC. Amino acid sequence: CASSLARGNIQYF.